Listed below are T cell receptor beta chains from one sample, sequenced in a study of blood T cell repertoires in COVID-19. The table came from immunoSEQ multiplex PCR; TCRdb's copy has only in-frame clones and leaves some out. The sample includes roughly 100,000 clones, approximately 84% of them seen just once. Sequenced: peripheral blood. The origin of the receptors is a human donor in a cohort sampled during active COVID-19. Both conserved end residues are part of each CDR3.

v_gene,j_gene,CDR3aa
TRBV6-2/TRBV6-3,TRBJ2-7,CASSYRRGGRQEQYF
TRBV7-2,TRBJ2-7,CASSLVQASYEQYF
TRBV5-4,TRBJ2-2,CASSSGNPRTGAVAGELFF
TRBV27,TRBJ1-2,CASSSAEGLYGYTF
TRBV7-2,TRBJ1-5,CASSFQGFQPQHF
TRBV28,TRBJ2-7,CASSQLEREQYF
TRBV6-2/TRBV6-3,TRBJ1-1,CASSPMAGGNTEAFF
TRBV28,TRBJ2-5,CASSLRETQYF
TRBV7-9,TRBJ1-2,CASSSPPPGYYGYTF
TRBV6-1,TRBJ2-3,CASSEEGGKTTDTQYF
TRBV4-2,TRBJ1-2,CASSQEVTRGHYGYTF
TRBV9,TRBJ1-2,CASSQGAPNYGYTF
TRBV2,TRBJ1-5,CASGAEGDNQPQHF
TRBV9,TRBJ1-6,CASSVGGNDSPLHF
TRBV4-1,TRBJ2-3,CASSRQLLGTDTQYF
TRBV4-2,TRBJ1-2,CASSQAGQGPGYTF
TRBV10-3,TRBJ2-1,CAISEQNRASTEQFF
TRBV9,TRBJ2-5,CASSVGGTGGAYETQYF
TRBV18,TRBJ2-1,CASSPMTFYNEQFF
TRBV9,TRBJ2-3,CASSAGWSTDTQYF
TRBV18,TRBJ2-5,CASSQSGEPLSGETQYF
TRBV19,TRBJ1-3,CASSIAGGSGNTIYF
TRBV28,TRBJ1-2,CATHPPGFYGYTF
TRBV7-2,TRBJ1-4,CASRRQGATNEKLFF
TRBV5-1,TRBJ2-3,CASRTGRDTQYF
TRBV7-9,TRBJ2-5,CASSLTPPGQLRQETQYF
TRBV27,TRBJ2-3,CASSLSVTGQGTDTQYF
TRBV5-6,TRBJ1-1,CASSLGGRGAEAFF
TRBV9,TRBJ1-5,CASSEGLLNQPQHF
TRBV6-5,TRBJ1-5,CASSPARGTGRHF
TRBV7-9,TRBJ2-6,CASKAGTGGAGANVLTF
TRBV7-9,TRBJ2-7,CASSPGTGLNEQYF
TRBV28,TRBJ2-7,CASCYGGVSEQYF
TRBV5-8,TRBJ2-7,CASSSEGDTSYEQYF
TRBV6-6,TRBJ2-1,CASLARDRGNEQFF
TRBV10-1,TRBJ1-4,CARGTGTGGKVDEKLFF
TRBV16,TRBJ1-3,CASSQFRESSGNTIYF
TRBV4-1,TRBJ2-1,CASSHHTSGDYNEQFF
TRBV6-5,TRBJ1-2,CASSSPQGAGYGYTF
TRBV24-1,TRBJ2-1,CATSDRQGLDEQFF
TRBV5-3,TRBJ2-4,CARSLCKGENIQYF
TRBV2,TRBJ2-7,CASSEGVQGLYYEQYF
TRBV19,TRBJ1-1,CASSIDAGRENTEAFF
TRBV15,TRBJ2-3,CATSRSFQGADTQYF
TRBV6-1,TRBJ2-7,CASSEASNPAALYEQYF
TRBV5-1,TRBJ1-3,CASSLDLQVSGNTIYF
TRBV11-2,TRBJ1-1,CASSRGQMNTEAFF
TRBV3-1/TRBV3-2,TRBJ2-7,CASSQDRGHYEQYF
TRBV6-5,TRBJ1-5,CASSPSPLPQHF
TRBV20-1,TRBJ2-3,CSAPDSDTQYF
TRBV5-6,TRBJ2-1,CARTHNYDRTGRSYNEQFF